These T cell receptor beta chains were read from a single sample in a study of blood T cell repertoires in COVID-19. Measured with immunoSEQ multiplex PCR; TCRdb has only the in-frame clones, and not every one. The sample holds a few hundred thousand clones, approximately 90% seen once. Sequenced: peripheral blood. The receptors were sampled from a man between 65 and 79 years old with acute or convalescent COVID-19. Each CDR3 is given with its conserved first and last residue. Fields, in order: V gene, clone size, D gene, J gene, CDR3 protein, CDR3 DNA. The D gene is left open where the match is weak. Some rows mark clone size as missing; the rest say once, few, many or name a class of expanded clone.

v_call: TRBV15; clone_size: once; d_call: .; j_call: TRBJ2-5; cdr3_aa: CATSRDKGGTANQETQYF; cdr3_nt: TGTGCCACCAGCAGAGACAAAGGAGGGACAGCCAACCAAGAGACCCAGTACTTC
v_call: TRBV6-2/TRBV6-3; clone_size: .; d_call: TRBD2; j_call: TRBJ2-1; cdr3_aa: CASSYLLSSGRAFNEQFF; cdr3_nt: TGTGCCAGCAGTTACCTTCTCTCCAGCGGGAGGGCCTTCAATGAGCAGTTCTTC
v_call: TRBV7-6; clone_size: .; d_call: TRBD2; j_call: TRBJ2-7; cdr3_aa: CASSPHQGDYVYEQYF; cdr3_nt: TGTGCCAGCAGCCCCCACCAAGGGGACTACGTCTACGAGCAGTACTTC
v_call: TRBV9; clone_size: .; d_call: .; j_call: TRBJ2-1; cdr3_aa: CASSRWLASNEQFF; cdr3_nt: TGTGCCAGCAGCCGCTGGCTAGCGTCCAATGAGCAGTTCTTC
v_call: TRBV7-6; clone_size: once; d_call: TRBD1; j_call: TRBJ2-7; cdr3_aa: CASSSYRDRGGEQYF; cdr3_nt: TGTGCCAGCAGCTCGTACCGGGACAGGGGAGGCGAGCAGTACTTC
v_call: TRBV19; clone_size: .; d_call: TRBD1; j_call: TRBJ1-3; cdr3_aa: CASSEQGLSGNTIYF; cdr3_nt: TGTGCCAGTAGTGAACAGGGGTTGTCTGGAAACACCATATATTTT
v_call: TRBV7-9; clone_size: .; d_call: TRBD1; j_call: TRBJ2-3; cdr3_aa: CASSLGTGIADTQYF; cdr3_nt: TGTGCCAGCAGCTTGGGGACAGGGATCGCAGATACGCAGTATTTT
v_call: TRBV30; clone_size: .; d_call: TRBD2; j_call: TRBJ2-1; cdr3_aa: CAWSGTSGRYNEQFF; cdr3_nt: TGTGCCTGGAGTGGGACTAGCGGGAGGTACAATGAGCAGTTCTTC
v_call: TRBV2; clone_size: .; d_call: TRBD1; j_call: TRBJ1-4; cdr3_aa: CASRTTGQPNEKLFF; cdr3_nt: TGTGCCAGCAGAACGACGGGACAGCCTAATGAAAAACTGTTTTTT
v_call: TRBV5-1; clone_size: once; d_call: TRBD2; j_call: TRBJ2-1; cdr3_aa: CASNWGGGSYNEQFF; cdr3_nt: TGCGCCAGCAATTGGGGGGGTGGGTCCTACAATGAGCAGTTCTTC
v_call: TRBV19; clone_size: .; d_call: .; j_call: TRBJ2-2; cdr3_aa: CASSSRDSRGTGELFF; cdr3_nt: TGTGCCAGTAGTTCCCGGGACTCGAGAGGGACCGGGGAGCTGTTTTTT
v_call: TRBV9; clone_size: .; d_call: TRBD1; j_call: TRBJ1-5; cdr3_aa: CASSVTGGLNQPQHF; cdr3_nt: TGTGCCAGCAGCGTCACAGGGGGACTTAATCAGCCCCAGCATTTT
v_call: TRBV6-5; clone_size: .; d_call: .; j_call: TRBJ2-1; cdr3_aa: CASRRRGPYNEQFF; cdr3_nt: TGTGCCAGCAGGAGGAGGGGGCCCTACAATGAGCAGTTCTTC
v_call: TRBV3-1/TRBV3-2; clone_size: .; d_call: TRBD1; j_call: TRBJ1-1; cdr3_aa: CASSQAWTGTNTEAFF; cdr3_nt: TGTGCCAGCAGCCAAGCATGGACAGGGACGAACACTGAAGCTTTCTTT
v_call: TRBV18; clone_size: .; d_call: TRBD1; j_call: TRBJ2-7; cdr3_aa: CASSPGDPDRRSYF; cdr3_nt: TGTGCCAGCTCACCAGGGGATCCGGACAGGCGTTCTTACTTC
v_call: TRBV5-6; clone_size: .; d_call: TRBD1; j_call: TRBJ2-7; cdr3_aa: CASSTGTGSSEQYF; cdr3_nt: TGTGCCAGCAGCACCGGGACAGGATCTTCCGAGCAGTACTTC
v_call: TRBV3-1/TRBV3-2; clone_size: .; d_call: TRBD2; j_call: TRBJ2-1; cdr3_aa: CASSQGGTNNEQFF; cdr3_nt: TGTGCCAGCAGCCAAGGGGGGACTAACAATGAGCAGTTCTTC
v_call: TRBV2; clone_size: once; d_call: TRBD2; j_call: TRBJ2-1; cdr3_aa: CASSGGGRARYNEQFF; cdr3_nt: TGTGCCAGCAGTGGAGGAGGGAGGGCCCGTTACAATGAGCAGTTCTTC
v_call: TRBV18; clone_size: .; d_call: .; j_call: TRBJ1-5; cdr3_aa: CASSDTQGRSNQPQHF; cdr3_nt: TGTGCCAGCTCAGACACACAGGGTCGGAGCAATCAGCCCCAGCATTTT
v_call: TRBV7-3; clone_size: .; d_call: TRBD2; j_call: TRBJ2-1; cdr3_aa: CASSTSAGVSYNEQFF; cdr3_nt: TGTGCCAGCAGCACCTCAGCGGGAGTCTCCTACAATGAGCAGTTCTTC
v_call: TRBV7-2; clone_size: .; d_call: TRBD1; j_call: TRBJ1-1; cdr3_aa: CASSPRQGRGVTEAFF; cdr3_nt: TGTGCCAGCAGCCCAAGACAGGGGAGGGGCGTCACTGAAGCTTTCTTT
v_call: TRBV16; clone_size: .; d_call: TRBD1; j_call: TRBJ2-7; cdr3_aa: CASSQSRDRGEQYF; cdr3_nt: TGTGCCAGCAGCCAATCCCGGGACAGAGGCGAGCAGTACTTC
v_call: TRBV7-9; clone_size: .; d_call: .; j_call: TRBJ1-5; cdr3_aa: CASSLGAEFNQPQHF; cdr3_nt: TGTGCCAGCAGCTTAGGGGCTGAATTCAATCAGCCCCAGCATTTT
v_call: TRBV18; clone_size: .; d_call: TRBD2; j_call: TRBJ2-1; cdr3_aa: CASSPPYTGLASNEQFF; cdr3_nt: TGTGCCAGCTCACCACCCTACACCGGACTAGCTTCCAATGAGCAGTTCTTC
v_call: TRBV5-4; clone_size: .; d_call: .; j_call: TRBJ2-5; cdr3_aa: CASSFSQETQYF; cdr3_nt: TGTGCCAGCAGCTTCAGCCAAGAGACCCAGTACTTC
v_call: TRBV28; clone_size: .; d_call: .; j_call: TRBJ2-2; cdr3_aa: CASSWEYTGELFF; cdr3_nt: TGTGCCAGCAGTTGGGAGTACACCGGGGAGCTGTTTTTT
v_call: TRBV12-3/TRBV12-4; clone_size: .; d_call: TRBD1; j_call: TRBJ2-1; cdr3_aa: CASSLTGATEQFF; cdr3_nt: TGTGCCAGCAGTTTAACAGGGGCCACTGAGCAGTTCTTC
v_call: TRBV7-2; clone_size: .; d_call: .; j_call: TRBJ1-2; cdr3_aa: CASSETGGFYGYTF; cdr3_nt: TGTGCCAGCAGCGAAACAGGCGGCTTCTATGGCTACACCTTC
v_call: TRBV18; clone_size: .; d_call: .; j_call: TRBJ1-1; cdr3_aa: CASSPPFMNTEAFF; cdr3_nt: TGTGCCAGCTCACCACCGTTCATGAACACTGAAGCTTTCTTT
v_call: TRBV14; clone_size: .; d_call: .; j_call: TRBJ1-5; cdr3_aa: CASSVSPNQPQHF; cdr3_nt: TGTGCCAGCAGTGTCTCTCCTAATCAGCCCCAGCATTTT
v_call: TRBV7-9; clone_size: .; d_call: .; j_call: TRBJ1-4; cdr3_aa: CASSLDYGWGDATNEKLFF; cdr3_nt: TGTGCCAGCAGCTTAGATTACGGTTGGGGAGATGCAACTAATGAAAAACTGTTTTTT
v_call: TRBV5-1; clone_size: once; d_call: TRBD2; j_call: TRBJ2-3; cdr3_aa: CASSSGLAGVLSTDTQYF; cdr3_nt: TGCGCCAGCAGCTCCGGACTAGCGGGAGTTCTATCGACAGATACGCAGTATTTT
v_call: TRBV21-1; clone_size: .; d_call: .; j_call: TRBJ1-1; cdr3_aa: CASSQGRAQWEDTEAFF; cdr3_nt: TGTGCCAGCAGCCAGGGGAGGGCTCAATGGGAGGACACTGAAGCTTTCTTT
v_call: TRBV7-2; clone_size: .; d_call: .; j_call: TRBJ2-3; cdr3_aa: CASSLEGFGTQYF; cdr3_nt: TGTGCCAGCAGCTTAGAGGGGTTTGGTACGCAGTATTTT
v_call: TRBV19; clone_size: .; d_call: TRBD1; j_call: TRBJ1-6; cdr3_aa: CASRFDRGQNSPLHF; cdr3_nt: TGTGCCAGTAGATTTGACAGGGGGCAAAATTCACCCCTCCACTTT